One sample yielded the 27 T cell receptor beta chains listed below, sequenced in a study of Tregs in tolerant kidney transplant recipients. Measured with immunoSEQ multiplex PCR; TCRdb has only the in-frame clones, and not every one. Of more than 90,000 clones in the sample, roughly 93% were seen once. Sequenced sample: CD4+ T cells from blood. The receptors originated from a human donor in good health.

The gene calls are TRBV19 and TRBJ2-1; TRBD2 aligns across 7 bases. This CDR3 is built from 17 residues. V dropped 5 bases and J dropped 1; count of bases not matched to a gene: 11. CDR1 and CDR2 from the germline V gene are LNHDA and SQIVND (reference sequence). CDR3 sequence: CASSPSRAGFSYNEQFF. The DNA for the CDR3 is TGTGCCAGTAGTCCCAGTAGAGCGGGGTTTTCCTACAATGAGCAGTTCTTC.

The gene calls are TRBV11-2 and TRBJ2-2; 9 bases map to TRBD1. CDR3 size: 15 residues. V lost 5 bases to trimming and J lost 4 bases; unmatched junction nucleotides: 5. Germline CDR1 reads SGHAT; CDR2 reads FQNNGV. This chain's CDR3 is CASSLGTGITGELFF. In nucleotides, the CDR3 is TGTGCCAGCAGCCTCGGGACAGGGATCACCGGGGAGCTGTTTTTT.

This clone occurred a few times. The chain carries TRBV30 and TRBJ1-1, with 9 bases matching TRBD1. Germline assignment: CDR1 GTSNPN and CDR2 SVGIG (reference sequence). The CDR3 covers 16 residues. V lost 2 bases to trimming and J lost 0 bases; unmatched junction nucleotides: 7. The CDR3 coding sequence is TGTGCCTGGAGTAAAACAGGGGGCAAGTTGAACACTGAAGCTTTCTTT. This sequence encodes CAWSKTGGKLNTEAFF.

The chain joins TRBV11-2 to TRBJ2-5, with 14 nucleotides matching TRBD2. The J call may be faulty, since TRBJ2-7 better matches the DNA end. The CDR3 consists of 15 residues. CDR1 SGHAT and CDR2 FQNNGV come from the germline V gene. The CDR3: CASSPRLAGGGEQYF. The CDR3 region has the DNA TGTGCCAGCAGCCCTAGACTAGCGGGAGGGGGCGAGCAGTACTTC.

The chain is built from TRBV7-9 and TRBJ2-3, with a tentative D call TRBD2 (6 bases). This CDR3 contains 16 residues. Germline V gene sequence: CDR1 SEHNR, CDR2 FQNEAQ (reference sequence). The ends were cut back, 1 base at V and 2 bases at J, with 13 bases in the middle. CDR3: CASSLEAGYHTDTQYF. The CDR3 DNA follows: TGTGCCAGCAGCTTAGAGGCGGGGTACCACACAGATACGCAGTATTTT.

The rearrangement uses TRBV7-9 and TRBJ1-3; 8 bases agree with TRBD1. The V segment lost 5 bases and the J segment 0 bases; nucleotides outside the gene matches: 3. The CDR3 is 15 amino acids. CDR1 is SEHNR and CDR2 is FQNEAQ in the germline V gene (reference sequence). CDR3 loop: CASSRQGLSGNTIYF. The CDR3, as DNA: TGTGCCAGCAGCCGACAGGGGCTCTCTGGAAACACCATATATTTT.

The chain joins TRBV4-1 to TRBJ1-5, with D perhaps TRBD1 (5 bases). The V and J ends lost 1 base and 4 bases respectively, with 11 bases between them. The CDR3 is made up of 15 amino acids. Germline V gives CDR1 MGHRA, CDR2 YSYEKL. The CDR3 region has the DNA TGCGCCAGCAGCCAAGGTCCGGGGGGAAATCAGCCCCAGCATTTT. Translation gives CASSQGPGGNQPQHF.

V and J are TRBV11-2 and TRBJ1-2, with D unclear. Trimming stripped 5 bases from V and 2 bases from J, with 12 bases between. From germline, CDR1 is SGHAT and CDR2 FQNNGV. The length of the CDR3 is 14 residues. For the CDR3, the DNA is TGTGCCAGCAGCACCTACAGAGAAAACTATGGCTACACCTTC. Translation: CASSTYRENYGYTF.

The gene calls are TRBV5-1 and TRBJ2-5; D remains ambiguous. Trimming shortened V by 1 base and J by 5 bases, and 6 bases separated the two germline ends. CDR1 is SGHRS and CDR2 is YFSETQ in the germline V gene. This CDR3 comprises 12 residues. The CDR3 loop is CASSLLRETQYF. CDR3 bases: TGCGCCAGCAGCTTGTTGCGGGAGACCCAGTACTTC.

CDR3 region: CASSLSLASWEQFF. The CDR3 DNA sequence: TGTGCCAGCAGCTTAAGTCTAGCAAGTTGGGAGCAGTTCTTC. The chain carries TRBV7-2 and TRBJ2-1; D perhaps matches TRBD2 (5 bases). The CDR3 is 14 amino acids. Per the germline V gene, CDR1 is SGHTA and CDR2 is FQGNSA. Deletions cut 2 bases from V and 10 bases from J, with 15 bases between.

V and J are TRBV15 and TRBJ2-1; D is unclear. The CDR3 consists of 12 residues. Trimming took 0 bases from V and 12 from J, leaving 9 bases between them. CDR1 LNHNV and CDR2 YYDKDF come from the germline V gene (reference sequence). The CDR3 DNA sequence: TGTGCCACCAGCAGAGAGGGGATGTCGCAGTTCTTC. Translation: CATSREGMSQFF.

V is TRBV27 and J is TRBJ2-5; TRBD1 matches at 9 bases. The length of the CDR3 is 16 residues. The V segment lost 6 bases and the J segment 1 base; nucleotides outside the gene matches: 9. Germline loops: CDR1 MNHEY, CDR2 SMNVEV (reference sequence). This CDR3 is CASSTWGTGPQETQYF. DNA for the CDR3: TGTGCCAGCAGCACGTGGGGGACAGGGCCCCAAGAGACCCAGTACTTC.

This chain connects TRBV9 to TRBJ1-3, with D unclear. The CDR3 spans 12 residues. CDR1 SGDLS and CDR2 YYNGEE come from the germline V gene. V was cut by 3 bases and J by 3 bases, with 4 bases left in between. For the CDR3, the DNA is TGTGCCAGCAGCGCTTATGGAAACACCATATATTTT. It translates to CASSAYGNTIYF.

The V call is TRBV7-6, the J call TRBJ2-5; TRBD1 matches at 9 bases. The CDR3 is 13 residues long. Per germline, CDR1 SGHVS and CDR2 FNYEAQ. V dropped 4 bases and J dropped 3; count of bases not matched to a gene: 0. The CDR3 here is CASSWTGEETQYF. The CDR3 DNA reads as TGTGCCAGCAGCTGGACAGGGGAAGAGACCCAGTACTTC.

In this sample, this clone turned up once. The chain is built from TRBV21-1 and TRBJ1-2; the table names TRBD1, a call not compared with the DNA. TRBV21-1 has pseudogene status. CDR3 length: 18 residues. The CDR3 DNA reads TGTGCCAGCAGCAAAAATGGTGGCCAGGGGAAATCTAACTATGGCTACACCTTC. Protein sequence: CASSKNGGQGKSNYGYTF.

The chain joins TRBV6-5 to TRBJ1-4; 7 bases agree with TRBD1. V was clipped by 0 bases and J by 4 bases; unmatched bases: 2. Germline V gene sequence: CDR1 MNHEY, CDR2 SVGAGI. This CDR3 is built from 15 residues. The CDR3 is CASSYSNRGNEKLFF. In DNA, the CDR3 is TGTGCCAGCAGTTACTCGAACAGGGGTAATGAAAAACTGTTTTTT.

The rearrangement uses TRBV5-8 and TRBJ2-7; TRBD1 matches 7 bases. The CDR3 runs to 14 residues. Germline V gene sequence: CDR1 SGHTS, CDR2 YDEGEE. V gave up 0 bases and J gave up 2 bases; unmatched junction bases: 2. The CDR3: CASSLGQGAYEQYF. Written as DNA, the CDR3 is TGTGCCAGCAGCTTGGGACAGGGCGCCTACGAGCAGTACTTC.

The chain couples TRBV5-4 to TRBJ2-5; possibly TRBD2 for D (7 bases). V lost 4 bases and J lost 5, with 15 bases in between. This CDR3 contains 14 residues. Germline lookup yields CDR1 SGHNT and CDR2 YYREEE (reference sequence). In nucleotides, the CDR3 is TGTGCCAGCAGCCCTCCGGGGGGCAGGGAGACCCAGTACTTC. Protein: CASSPPGGRETQYF.

The CDR3 nucleotides read TGTGCCAGCAGCCAGAACAGGGGGGCATACAATGAGCAGTTCTTC. As protein: CASSQNRGAYNEQFF. J is TRBJ2-1 and V is TRBV13; 8 bases fit TRBD1. The germline V gene encodes CDR1 PRHDT and CDR2 FYEKMQ (reference sequence). The ends lost 5 bases at V and 4 bases at J; junction bases unmatched: 7. The CDR3 is made up of 15 amino acids. Full variable domain (rest looked up from reference TRBV13 and TRBJ2-1): AAGVIQSPRHLIKEKRETATLKCYPIPRHDTVYWYQQGPGQDPQFLISFYEKMQSDKGSIPDRFSAQQFSDYHSELNMSSLELGDSALYFCASSQNRGAYNEQFFGPGTRLTVL.

The chain joins TRBV15 to TRBJ2-5; 8 bases align to TRBD1. Trimming removed 4 bases from V and 5 bases from J; junction bases left unmatched: 18. The germline V gene encodes CDR1 LNHNV and CDR2 YYDKDF (reference sequence). This CDR3 has 18 residues. CDR3 in DNA: TGTGCCACCAGCAAAGGTGGACAGGGCGACCTAAGAGGGGAGACCCAGTACTTC. Protein: CATSKGGQGDLRGETQYF.

This chain joins TRBV20-1 and TRBJ2-7; TRBD1 matches 8 bases. CDR3 length equals 11 residues. Germline CDR1 and CDR2: DFQATT and SNEGSKA (reference sequence). The CDR3 DNA follows: TGCAGTGCTAGAGGTCCGGACAGGGTCGATGTC. Protein product: CSARGPDRVDV.

The chain has TRBV7-3 and TRBJ2-3; D gene ambiguous. The CDR3 totals 14 residues. Germline V lookup: CDR1 SGHTA, CDR2 FQGTGA. V lost 5 bases and J 4 bases, leaving 13 bases between the germline ends. As DNA, the CDR3 is TGTGCCAGCAGCCTTACCCTCTCAGCAGATACGCAGTATTTT. It encodes CASSLTLSADTQYF.

The chain has TRBV20-1 and TRBJ2-1; 7 bases align to TRBD1. V gave up 1 base and J gave up 10 bases; unmatched junction bases: 1. The CDR3 loop spans 11 amino acids. Germline CDR1 DFQATT, CDR2 SNEGSKA (reference sequence). This CDR3 reads CSARATGEQFF. The CDR3, as DNA: TGCAGTGCTAGAGCGACAGGGGAGCAGTTCTTC.

This rearrangement joins TRBV7-8 to TRBJ1-5, with D possibly matching TRBD1 (6 bases). The germline gives CDR1 SGHVS, CDR2 FQNEAQ. The CDR3 totals 13 residues. Trimming took 5 bases from V and 7 from J, leaving 12 bases between them. The CDR3 bases are TGTGCCAGCAGCCCCGGGACAAACCAGCCCCAGCATTTT. Residues: CASSPGTNQPQHF.

CDR3 in DNA: TGTGCCAGCAGTGAAGCGCCTGACCTACCGGCTTTCTTT. This encodes CASSEAPDLPAFF. The genes are TRBV2 and TRBJ1-1; D uncertain. The CDR3 has 13 residues. V was cut by 0 bases and J by 11 bases, with 13 bases left in between. CDR1 and CDR2 from the germline V gene are SNHLY and FYNNEI.

The chain uses TRBV5-5 and TRBJ1-2, with D possibly TRBD1 on 6 matching bases. Trimming stripped 3 bases from V and 4 bases from J, with 16 bases between. Germline V lookup: CDR1 SGHKS, CDR2 YYEKEE (reference sequence). This CDR3 is 15 amino acids long. CDR3 sequence (DNA): TGTGCCAGCAGCTCCGGGGCAGGGACAACCTATGGCTACACCTTC. This sequence encodes CASSSGAGTTYGYTF.

This chain links TRBV7-9 with TRBJ2-1; 9 bases fit TRBD1. The V and J ends lost 5 bases and 5 bases, in that order; junction bases with no gene match: 10. The CDR3 is 16 amino acids. Germline lookup yields CDR1 SEHNR and CDR2 FQNEAQ (reference sequence). CDR3: CASSPPGQGVNNEQFF. The CDR3 bases are TGTGCCAGCAGCCCACCGGGACAGGGAGTCAACAATGAGCAGTTCTTC.